The entry below gives a single TCR beta chain sequence along with its context. Measured with immunoSEQ multiplex PCR; TCRdb has only the in-frame clones, and not every one. This sample has some 260,000 clones; roughly 83% occur once, and the top ten carry roughly 10%. The germline gives CDR1 SGHAT, CDR2 FQNNGV. The CDR3 covers 15 residues. The V end lost 5 bases, the J end lost 3 bases, and 16 bases lay between the germline ends. This record belongs to a study of blood T cell repertoires in COVID-19. Sequencing was carried out using peripheral blood. The chain links TRBV11-2 to TRBJ1-1; maybe TRBD1 (5 bases). The source is an elderly man with acute or convalescent COVID-19. CDR3 sequence (DNA): TGTGCCAGCAGCACTCCAGAGGGGAGGGACACTGAAGCTTTCTTT. Translated, it gives CASSTPEGRDTEAFF.